A selection of T cell receptor beta chains follows, all from one sample in a study of CD8+ T cells in alopecia areata. Clones were read by immunoSEQ multiplex PCR, and TCRdb kept only the in-frame ones, dropping some. The table has about 98,000 clones, roughly two fifths seen once. The sequenced sample was CD4+ T cells sorted from blood. These TCRs come from a human donor with alopecia areata. CDR3s include the opening cysteine and the closing phenylalanine or tryptophan. D genes are given only for firm matches. Size tells how often a clone was seen (once, few, many) or the class of an expanded clone, and some rows leave it out.

few TRBD2 TRBV28 CASRTSERSYNEQFF
. . TRBV28 CASSPRDTGELFF
. . TRBV28 CASSLSAEGRTDTQYF
. TRBD1 TRBV7-8 CASSSIRGRNEQFF
once TRBD2 TRBV25-1 CASRPGLAGGEQYF
. TRBD1 TRBV5-1 CASSLEGQGYGYTF
. . TRBV29-1 CSVEDPGEQYF
. TRBD1 TRBV5-1 CASSLAGTESDTQYF
once TRBD2 TRBV29-1 CSAGTSGTGELFF
. . TRBV29-1 CSVERTNKQFF
. . TRBV5-1 CASSLTGTYNEQFF
. . TRBV2 CASAFVREQFF
. . TRBV29-1 CSVEGHRSYNEQFF
. TRBD1 TRBV4-1 CASRDRGPGELFF
. . TRBV29-1 CSVYLDDSGNTIYF
. . TRBV29-1 CSVSGTVSYEQYF
. . TRBV29-1 CSGLKNVGGNEQFF
. TRBD1 TRBV4-1 CASSQEGQGANIQYF
. . TRBV7-9 CASSSVDTEAFF
. TRBD1 TRBV29-1 CSVTSGQGGYGYTF
. TRBD2 TRBV27 CATRLADQETQYF
few TRBD2 TRBV15 CATSRDRASGTSYEQYF
. TRBD1 TRBV30 CAWREDRNQPQHF